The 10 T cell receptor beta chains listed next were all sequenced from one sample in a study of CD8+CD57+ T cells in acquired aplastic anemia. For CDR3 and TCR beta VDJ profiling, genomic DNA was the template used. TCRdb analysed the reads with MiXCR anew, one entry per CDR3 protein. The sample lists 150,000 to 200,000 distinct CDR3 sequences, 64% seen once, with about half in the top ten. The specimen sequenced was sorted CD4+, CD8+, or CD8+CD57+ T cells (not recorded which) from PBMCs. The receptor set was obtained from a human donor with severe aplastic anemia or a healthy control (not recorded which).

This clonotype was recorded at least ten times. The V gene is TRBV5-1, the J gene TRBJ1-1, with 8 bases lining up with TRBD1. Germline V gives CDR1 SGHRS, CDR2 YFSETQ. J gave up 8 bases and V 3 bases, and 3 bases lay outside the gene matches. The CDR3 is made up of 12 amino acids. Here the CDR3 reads CASSWGDREAFF. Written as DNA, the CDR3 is TGCGCCAGCAGCTGGGGGGACAGGGAAGCTTTCTTT. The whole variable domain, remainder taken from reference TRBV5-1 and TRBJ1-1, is KAGVTQTPRYLIKTRGQQVTLSCSPISGHRSVSWYQQTPGQGLQFLFEYFSETQRNKGNFPGRFSGRQFSNSRSEMNVSTLELGDSALYLCASSWGDREAFFGQGTRLTVV.

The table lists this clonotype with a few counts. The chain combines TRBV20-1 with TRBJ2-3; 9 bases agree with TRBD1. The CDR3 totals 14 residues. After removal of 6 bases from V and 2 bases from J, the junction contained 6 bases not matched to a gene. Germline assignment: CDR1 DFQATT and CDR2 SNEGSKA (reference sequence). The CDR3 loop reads CSARQGGYTDTQYF. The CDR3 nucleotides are TGCAGTGCCAGACAGGGGGGGTACACAGATACGCAGTATTTT.

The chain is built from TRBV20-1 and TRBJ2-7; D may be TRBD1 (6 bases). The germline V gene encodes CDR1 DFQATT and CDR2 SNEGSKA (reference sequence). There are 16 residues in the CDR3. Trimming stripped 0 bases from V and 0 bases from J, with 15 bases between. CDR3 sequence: CSARDLIAGASYEQYF. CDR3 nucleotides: TGCAGTGCTAGAGATCTTATCGCAGGGGCCTCCTACGAGCAGTACTTC.

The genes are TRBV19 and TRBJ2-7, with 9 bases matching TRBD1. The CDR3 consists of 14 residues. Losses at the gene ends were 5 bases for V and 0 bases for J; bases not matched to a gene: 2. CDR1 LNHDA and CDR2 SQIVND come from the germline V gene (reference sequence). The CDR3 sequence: CASSSGQGSYEQYF. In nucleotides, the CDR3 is TGTGCCAGTAGTTCGGGACAGGGCTCCTACGAGCAGTACTTC.

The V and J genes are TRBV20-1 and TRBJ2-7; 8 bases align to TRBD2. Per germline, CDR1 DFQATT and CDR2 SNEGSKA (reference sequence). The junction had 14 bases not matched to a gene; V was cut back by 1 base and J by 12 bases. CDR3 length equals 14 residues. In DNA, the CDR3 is TGCAGTGCTAGAGGGAAGATCGCGGGGGGTCCGCGGTACTTC. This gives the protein CSARGKIAGGPRYF.

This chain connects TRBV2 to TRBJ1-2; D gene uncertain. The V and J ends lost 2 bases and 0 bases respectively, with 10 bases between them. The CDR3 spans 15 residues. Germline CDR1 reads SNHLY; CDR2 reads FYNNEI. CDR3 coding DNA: TGTGCCAGCAGTGAATGGCCAGGACCTAACTATGGCTACACCTTC. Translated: CASSEWPGPNYGYTF.

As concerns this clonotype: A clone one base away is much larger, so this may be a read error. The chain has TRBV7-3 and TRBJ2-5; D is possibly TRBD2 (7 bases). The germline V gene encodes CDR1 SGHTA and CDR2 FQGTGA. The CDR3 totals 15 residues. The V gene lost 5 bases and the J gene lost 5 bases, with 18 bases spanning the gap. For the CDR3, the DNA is TGTGCCAGCAGCCAAGGCCCGGGGGGCGTCGAGACCCAGTACTTC. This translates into CASSQGPGGVETQYF.

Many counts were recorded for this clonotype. The CDR3 reads CATRIHSYSGANVLTF. In nucleotides, the CDR3 is TGTGCCACCCGTATACACAGCTACTCTGGGGCCAACGTCCTGACTTTC. This chain connects TRBV24-1 to TRBJ2-6; D gene unclear. Germline V gene lookup returns CDR1 KGHDR and CDR2 SFDVKD. The CDR3 consists of 16 residues. With 9 bases removed from V and 0 bases from J, the gap between germline ends came to 14 bases.

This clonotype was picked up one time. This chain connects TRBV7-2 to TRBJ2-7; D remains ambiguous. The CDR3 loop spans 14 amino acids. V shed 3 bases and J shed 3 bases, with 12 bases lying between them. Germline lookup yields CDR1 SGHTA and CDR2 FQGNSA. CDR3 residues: CASSLDRELYEQYF. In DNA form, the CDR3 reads TGTGCCAGCAGCTTGGATCGCGAGCTCTACGAGCAGTACTTC.

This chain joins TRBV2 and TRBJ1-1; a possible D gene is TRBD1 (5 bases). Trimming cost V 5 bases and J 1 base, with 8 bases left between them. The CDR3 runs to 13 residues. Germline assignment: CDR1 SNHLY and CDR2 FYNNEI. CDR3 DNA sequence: TGTGCCAGCAGTATGGACAAGAACACTGAAGCTTTCTTT. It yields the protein CASSMDKNTEAFF. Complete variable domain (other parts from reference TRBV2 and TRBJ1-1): EPEVTQTPSHQVTQMGQEVILRCVPISNHLYFYWYRQILGQKVEFLVSFYNNEISEKSEIFDDQFSVERPDGSNFTLKIRSTKLEDSAMYFCASSMDKNTEAFFGQGTRLTVV.